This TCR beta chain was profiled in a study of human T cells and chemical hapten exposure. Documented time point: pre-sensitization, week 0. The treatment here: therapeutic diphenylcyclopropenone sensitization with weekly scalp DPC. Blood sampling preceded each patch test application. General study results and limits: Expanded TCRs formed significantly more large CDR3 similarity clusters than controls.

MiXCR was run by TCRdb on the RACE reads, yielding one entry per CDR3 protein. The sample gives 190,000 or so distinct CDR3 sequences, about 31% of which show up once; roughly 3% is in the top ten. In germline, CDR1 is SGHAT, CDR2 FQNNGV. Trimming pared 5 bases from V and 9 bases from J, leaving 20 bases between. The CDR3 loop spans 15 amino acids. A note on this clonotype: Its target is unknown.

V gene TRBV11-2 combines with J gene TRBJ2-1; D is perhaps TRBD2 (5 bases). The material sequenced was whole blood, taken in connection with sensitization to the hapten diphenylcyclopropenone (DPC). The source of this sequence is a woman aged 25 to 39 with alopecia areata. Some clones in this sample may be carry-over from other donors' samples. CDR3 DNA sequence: TGTGCCAGCAGCCCGACTCCGGGAAGCGAGGGTGAGCAGTTCTTC. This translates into CASSPTPGSEGEQFF.